Presented here are 8 T cell receptor beta chains from one specimen sequenced in a study of Ad26.COV2.S vaccination and SARS-CoV-2 variants listed by TCRdb under 2021. The treatment or condition label here, explained by the study, means: roughly 19 received Ad26.COV2.S at low or high dose, single or two shots; several received placebo; per-sample allocation not given. Repertoires of vaccine and placebo recipients were sequenced from samples collected on day 63 after the first injection. The library was obtained by the immunoSEQ multiplex PCR assay. TCRdb retrieved this table from immuneACCESS and kept in-frame rearrangements only. Not all clones are present; in checked studies, unresolved V genes account for under half, and no reason is known for the remainder. This sample gives about 280,000 clones in total; around 87% of them show up just once. The leading ten clones occupy under 4% of the sample.

The input for sequencing was peripheral blood, taken in a trial of Ad26.COV2.S vaccine versus placebo. These receptors were collected from a person aged 18 to 59 who received the Ad26.COV2.S COVID-19 vaccine or a placebo.

The chain is built from TRBV28 and TRBJ2-4; 8 nucleotides match TRBD1. This CDR3 has 14 amino acids. Germline-derived CDR1 and CDR2 are MDHEN and SYDVKM. After removal of 5 bases from V and 6 bases from J, the junction contained 6 bases not matched to a gene. In nucleotides, the CDR3 is TGTGCCAGCAGTGGAACGGGACAGGTAAACATTCAGTACTTC. It specifies CASSGTGQVNIQYF.

The chain uses TRBV10-2 and TRBJ2-5; no firm D call. The CDR3 sequence is 13 residues long. CDR1 is WSHSY and CDR2 is SAAADI in the germline V gene. The germline V and J ends were trimmed by 6 bases and 5 bases, with 13 bases remaining between them. This CDR3 is CASRGNAEETQYF. For the CDR3, the DNA is TGCGCCAGCAGGGGCAACGCAGAGGAGACCCAGTACTTC.

The chain has TRBV7-8 and TRBJ1-2, with a possible D match to TRBD1 (5 bases). Germline lookup yields CDR1 SGHVS and CDR2 FQNEAQ. V lost 3 bases to trimming and J lost 0 bases, with 11 bases between them. The CDR3 covers 15 residues. The CDR3 protein is CASSFLGGANYGYTF. The CDR3 bases are TGTGCCAGCAGCTTCCTCGGGGGTGCTAACTATGGCTACACCTTC.

The J gene is TRBJ1-1, the V gene TRBV10-3; D remains unclear. The CDR3 extends over 13 amino acids. Germline CDR1 is ENHRY and CDR2 is SYGVKD. V lost 4 bases to trimming and J lost 4 bases, with 10 bases between them. The CDR3 sequence is CAISALASTEAFF. Here the CDR3 DNA reads TGTGCCATCAGTGCCCTGGCGAGCACTGAAGCTTTCTTT.

The chain is built from TRBV6-5 and TRBJ1-1, with TRBD1 matching over 9 bases. This CDR3 has 15 residues. The germline V gene has CDR1 MNHEY and CDR2 SVGAGI. After removal of 5 bases from V and 8 bases from J, the junction contained 12 bases not matched to a gene. CDR3 sequence (DNA): TGTGCCAGCAGTCCAATACAGGGGGCCTTGGGAGAAGCTTTCTTT. Translation gives CASSPIQGALGEAFF.

The genes are TRBV7-9 and TRBJ2-7, with a weak D call TRBD2 (6 bases). The CDR3 runs 14 residues. Trimming left V 4 bases short and J 7 bases short, with 17 bases between. The germline V gene has CDR1 SEHNR and CDR2 FQNEAQ (reference sequence). CDR3 nucleotides: TGTGCCAGCAGCTCTAGTGCCCCCGCGGGGGAGCAGTACTTC. Translated: CASSSSAPAGEQYF.

The chain combines TRBV2 with TRBJ1-2; D is unresolved. Looked up from germline, CDR1 is SNHLY and CDR2 is FYNNEI. The CDR3 sequence is 15 residues long. The V end lost 3 bases, the J end lost 5 bases, and 16 bases lay between the germline ends. CDR3 sequence (DNA): TGTGCCAGCAGTGACCTCTCAAGCTTGAGATATGGCTACACCTTC. It translates to CASSDLSSLRYGYTF.

The V gene is TRBV14, the J gene TRBJ2-1, with 7 nucleotides matching TRBD2. Trimming took 0 bases from V and 9 from J; bases not matched to a gene: 8. The CDR3 has 15 amino acids. In germline, CDR1 is SGHDN, CDR2 FVKESK. The CDR3 bases are TGTGCCAGCAGCCAAGATATGGGAGGGGTGGGTGAGCAGTTCTTC. Translating gives CASSQDMGGVGEQFF. Drawing the rest from reference TRBV14 and TRBJ2-1, the complete variable domain is EAGVTQFPSHSVIEKGQTVTLRCDPISGHDNLYWYRRVMGKEIKFLLHFVKESKQDESGMPNNRFLAERTGGTYSTLKVQPAELEDSGVYFCASSQDMGGVGEQFFGPGTRLTVL.